The present TCR beta chain was sequenced within a study of T cell clonality in common variable immunodeficiency. Points from the study as a whole: Links between repertoire features and CVID complications were heterogeneity-limited. Fewer deletions and N-nucleotide insertions were reportedly seen in common variable immunodeficiency TCR beta sequences. TCRbeta clonality was increased in CVID versus healthy controls.

This clone has at least ten counts. What it recognizes is unknown. The read stops 3 residues short of the end of the CDR3; the missing end is completed from the germline J gene. This CDR3 is also generated by other DNA sequences in the sample. The CDR3 has 15 amino acids. Trimming shortened V by 3 bases and J by 3 bases, and 14 bases separated the two germline ends. Germline CDR1 MNHNS, CDR2 SASEGT. Assay: immunoSEQ multiplex PCR; the TCRdb copy retains only in-frame clones and omits some. The profile covers 40,000 or so clones, none occurring a single time. The source of this sequence is a person aged 18-70 years in good health. Sequencing used peripheral blood mononuclear cells. V and J are TRBV6-1 and TRBJ1-2, with a weak D call TRBD1 (5 bases). CDR3 DNA (partial): TGTGCCAGCAGTGAGGCCCTCGACAGCTACTATGGC. Translating it yields CASSEALDSYYG. The entire CDR3 protein is CASSEALDSYYGYTF.